What follows are 22 T cell receptor beta chains derived from one specimen sequenced in a study of blood T cell repertoires in COVID-19. The assay was immunoSEQ multiplex PCR, and TCRdb's table has in-frame clones only and misses some. In the table there are about 480,000 clones, about 85% of which are singletons. Sequencing was done on a sample of PBMCs or T cells enriched from blood (not recorded which). The receptors come from a woman aged 60 to 75 who had recovered from COVID-19.

The chain is built from TRBV5-8 and TRBJ2-1; TRBD2 agrees at 12 bases. CDR3 length: 16 residues. Germline V gene data show CDR1 as SGHTS and CDR2 as YDEGEE. The V segment lost 3 bases and the J segment 4 bases; nucleotides outside the gene matches: 5. CDR3 region: CASSSGLAGLYNEQFF. CDR3 DNA sequence: TGTGCCAGCAGCTCCGGACTAGCGGGGTTGTACAATGAGCAGTTCTTC. Based on the CDR3 plus reference TRBV5-8 and TRBJ2-1, the full variable domain is EAGVTQSPTHLIKTRGQQATLRCSPISGHTSVYWYQQALGLGLQFLLWYDEGEERNRGNFPPRFSGRQFPNYSSELNVNALELEDSALYLCASSSGLAGLYNEQFFGPGTRLTVL.

This chain uses TRBV7-8 with TRBJ1-1; 10 positions match TRBD1. This CDR3 is 16 amino acids long. Germline assignment: CDR1 SGHVS and CDR2 FQNEAQ. With 7 bases clipped from V and 5 bases from J, the junction kept 13 bases outside the gene matches. The CDR3 DNA sequence: TGTGCCAGCACCGAGCCTAGGGGACAGGGGAGAACTGAAGCTTTCTTT. Its protein product is CASTEPRGQGRTEAFF.

The chain is built from TRBV27 and TRBJ2-3, with 9 bases fitting TRBD1. This CDR3 spans 14 amino acids. Per the germline V gene, CDR1 is MNHEY and CDR2 is SMNVEV (reference sequence). V lost 7 bases to trimming and J lost 2 bases; unmatched junction nucleotides: 4. This CDR3 is CASTHRGHTDTQYF. As DNA, the CDR3 is TGTGCCAGCACCCACAGGGGGCACACAGATACGCAGTATTTT.

The chain couples TRBV6-4 to TRBJ2-3; TRBD2 matches at 9 bases. This CDR3 region has 17 residues. Germline lookup yields CDR1 MRHNA and CDR2 SNTAGT. V was pared by 2 bases and J by 8 bases, with 14 bases of the junction left unmatched. Here the CDR3 reads CASSDEPSSGAPGTQYF. CDR3 coding DNA: TGTGCCAGCAGTGACGAACCATCTAGCGGGGCGCCGGGTACGCAGTATTTT.

V is TRBV9 and J is TRBJ1-2; 8 bases line up with TRBD1. Trimming cost V 0 bases and J 10 bases; bases outside gene matches: 14. From germline, CDR1 is SGDLS and CDR2 YYNGEE. The CDR3 has 16 amino acids. CDR3 nucleotide sequence: TGTGCCAGCAGCGTAGTGGGGACAGGAGCTCCGCGAGTCTACACCTTC. Amino acids: CASSVVGTGAPRVYTF.

This clone came up once. This sequence joins TRBV19 and TRBJ1-4; 9 bases are a match to TRBD1. Per the germline V gene, CDR1 is LNHDA and CDR2 is SQIVND (reference sequence). V trimming: 3 bases; J trimming: 8 bases; junction bases outside the gene matches: 4. CDR3 length: 14 amino acids. The CDR3 DNA is TGTGCCAGTAGTATGGACAGGGGTGGGGAAAAACTGTTTTTT. This sequence encodes CASSMDRGGEKLFF.

The gene calls are TRBV11-2 and TRBJ2-3; 14 nucleotides line up with TRBD2. From germline, CDR1 is SGHAT and CDR2 FQNNGV. The V and J ends lost 5 bases and 3 bases, in that order; junction bases with no gene match: 10. The CDR3 has 18 amino acids. The CDR3 sequence is CASSPGLAGGRGTDTQYF. CDR3 bases: TGTGCCAGCAGCCCCGGACTAGCGGGGGGTAGGGGGACAGATACGCAGTATTTT.

The chain has TRBV29-1 and TRBJ1-4; 8 nucleotides align to TRBD1. The germline V gene encodes CDR1 SQVTM and CDR2 ANQGSEA. The V and J ends lost 5 bases and 4 bases, in that order; junction bases with no gene match: 3. The CDR3 is 13 residues long. The DNA for the CDR3 is TGCAGCGTTCCGGGACAGGATAATGAAAAACTGTTTTTT. Protein product: CSVPGQDNEKLFF.

The rearrangement joins TRBV4-1 to TRBJ1-6; D is possibly TRBD1 (5 bases). Between the trimmed V and J ends, which lost 1 base and 7 bases, there was a span of 20 bases. Germline-derived CDR1 and CDR2 are MGHRA and YSYEKL. The CDR3 consists of 18 residues. Here the CDR3 DNA reads TGCGCCAGCAGCCAAGGAGAGACGCCCGGGACTGGCAATTCACCCCTCCACTTT. Its protein product is CASSQGETPGTGNSPLHF.

As to this clone: Other nucleotide sequences in the sample specify the same CDR3. Here the CDR3 reads CASSLGQNTEAFF. CDR3 DNA sequence: TGTGCCAGCAGTTTGGGACAGAACACTGAAGCTTTCTTT. The chain is built from TRBV27 and TRBJ1-1; D possibly corresponds to TRBD1 (6 bases). This CDR3 is 13 amino acids long. V lost 3 bases, J lost 1 base, and 6 bases lay in between. From germline, CDR1 is MNHEY and CDR2 SMNVEV (reference sequence).

The V and J genes are TRBV19 and TRBJ2-3, with 14 bases lining up with TRBD2. This CDR3 region has 15 residues. With V trimmed by 9 bases and J by 6 bases, 8 bases remained unmatched. The V gene's germline CDR1 is LNHDA and CDR2 SQIVND (reference sequence). The CDR3 DNA reads TGTGCCAGCAACAGACTAGCGGGGGGGCCTGATACGCAGTATTTT. Protein sequence: CASNRLAGGPDTQYF.

The chain links TRBV5-1 to TRBJ1-1; D unclear. The CDR3 contains 11 residues. The V and J ends lost 6 bases and 5 bases respectively, with 8 bases between them. Per germline, CDR1 SGHRS and CDR2 YFSETQ. The CDR3 nucleotides read TGCGCCAGCAAAGGAGGGACTGAAGCTTTCTTT. Its protein is CASKGGTEAFF.

V is TRBV18 and J is TRBJ1-2; TRBD1 aligns across 7 bases. CDR3 length: 11 residues. V was pared by 6 bases and J by 8 bases, with 3 bases of the junction left unmatched. The germline V gene encodes CDR1 KGHSH and CDR2 LQKENI. The CDR3 sequence is CASSTGKGYTF. CDR3 nucleotide sequence: TGTGCCAGCTCGACAGGGAAGGGCTACACCTTC.

The V gene is TRBV6-5, the J gene TRBJ1-3, with TRBD1 as a possible D gene (5 bases). The ends were cut back, 3 bases at V and 6 bases at J, with 15 bases in the middle. Germline CDR1 reads MNHEY; CDR2 reads SVGAGI. The CDR3 has 15 residues. CDR3 region: CASSYEAGLINTIYF. Written as DNA, the CDR3 is TGTGCCAGCAGTTATGAGGCAGGGTTGATAAACACCATATATTTT.

The chain is built from TRBV19 and TRBJ2-2, with 7 bases identical to TRBD1. V shed 4 bases and J 0 bases; nucleotides not matched to a gene: 8. The CDR3 totals 17 residues. Looked up from germline, CDR1 is LNHDA and CDR2 is SQIVND (reference sequence). CDR3 sequence (DNA): TGTGCCAGTAGTAGATACAGGGGCCCCGCGAACACCGGGGAGCTGTTTTTT. Translation gives CASSRYRGPANTGELFF.

The chain couples TRBV3-1 (or the pseudogene TRBV3-2) to TRBJ2-3; D is perhaps TRBD2 (5 bases). This CDR3 comprises 15 residues. Germline V CDR1 and CDR2: LGHDT, YNNKEL (reference sequence). Trimming cost V 4 bases and J 2 bases, with 13 bases left between them. The CDR3 is CASSPTERNTDTQYF. Written as DNA, the CDR3 is TGTGCCAGCAGCCCCACGGAGCGGAACACAGATACGCAGTATTTT.

The V and J genes are TRBV6-5 and TRBJ1-6; D remains ambiguous. Germline CDR1 MNHEY, CDR2 SVGAGI. The CDR3 is 13 residues long. Trimming shortened V by 7 bases and J by 5 bases, and 9 bases separated the two germline ends. This chain's CDR3 is CASKQTNNSPLHF. CDR3 DNA: TGTGCCAGCAAACAGACTAATAATTCACCCCTCCACTTT.

The V gene is TRBV5-1, the J gene TRBJ2-7, with TRBD1 matching over 8 bases. The CDR3 consists of 15 residues. V lost 0 bases and J lost 0; bases outside the gene matches: 2. Germline CDR1 reads SGHRS; CDR2 reads YFSETQ. The CDR3 reads CASSLEGQASYEQYF. Here the CDR3 DNA reads TGCGCCAGCAGCTTGGAGGGACAGGCCTCCTACGAGCAGTACTTC.

The genes are TRBV9 and TRBJ2-7, with 8 nucleotides matching TRBD2. Germline-derived CDR1 and CDR2 are SGDLS and YYNGEE. V shed 3 bases and J 6 bases; nucleotides not matched to a gene: 11. This CDR3 contains 15 residues. The DNA of the CDR3 is TGTGCCAGCAGCGGTGGGACTAGTCCTTTTTCCGAGCAGTACTTC. This codes for CASSGGTSPFSEQYF.

The chain is built from TRBV2 and TRBJ1-6, with 9 bases identical to TRBD1. This CDR3 region has 15 residues. Germline assignment: CDR1 SNHLY and CDR2 FYNNEI. Losses at the gene ends were 1 base for V and 6 bases for J; bases not matched to a gene: 1. This CDR3 reads CASSEGTGVNSPLHF. The CDR3, as DNA: TGTGCCAGCAGTGAAGGGACAGGGGTTAATTCACCCCTCCACTTT.

As for this clone: Other DNA sequences of this sample code for an identical CDR3. V gene TRBV5-1 combines with J gene TRBJ1-4; 9 bases line up with TRBD1. Germline values: CDR1 SGHRS, CDR2 YFSETQ. The CDR3 contains 14 residues. V lost 1 base, J lost 6 bases, and 1 base stayed unmatched. The DNA of the CDR3 is TGCGCCAGCAGCTTGACAGGGGGCGATGAAAAACTGTTTTTT. Protein: CASSLTGGDEKLFF.

The chain combines TRBV19 with TRBJ1-2; D may be TRBD1 (5 bases). The CDR3 contains 17 residues. Germline V gives CDR1 LNHDA, CDR2 SQIVND (reference sequence). Deletions cut 5 bases from V and 7 bases from J, with 26 bases between. The CDR3 DNA reads TGTGCCAGTAGTCCCAAGGGGACCGGGACTCCCGAGGCTGGCTACACCTTC. Amino acid sequence: CASSPKGTGTPEAGYTF.